A single sample is the source of the 8 T cell receptor beta chains below, sequenced in a study of cytomegalovirus exposure and HLA in healthy donors. PCR involved 60 Vbeta and 13 Jbeta primers. Profiling relied on immunoSEQ multiplex PCR, and the TCRdb table lists in-frame clones only, not all of them. The sample contains some 120,000 clones, 65% to 80% of which appear only once. The sample comprised PBMCs. All receptors derive from a human donor in good health.

The rearrangement joins TRBV6-6 to TRBJ1-2; D uncertain. The CDR3 loop spans 14 amino acids. Germline V lookup: CDR1 MNHNY, CDR2 SVGAGI (reference sequence). Trimming pared 5 bases from V and 4 bases from J, leaving 14 bases between. The CDR3 spells CASSGGEASYGYTF. The CDR3 nucleotides read TGTGCCAGCAGTGGCGGCGAGGCCAGCTATGGCTACACCTTC.

This clone was observed a handful of times. The genes are TRBV6-1 and TRBJ2-3; TRBD2 matches 11 bases. The V gene end was trimmed by 8 bases and the J gene end by 7 bases; junction bases not matched to a gene: 5. In germline, CDR1 is MNHNS, CDR2 SASEGT. The CDR3 has 13 residues. The CDR3 is CASFGTSGYTQYF. CDR3 in DNA: TGTGCCAGCTTCGGGACTAGCGGTTATACGCAGTATTTT.

V gene TRBV15 combines with J gene TRBJ2-7; perhaps TRBD1 as D (6 bases). Trimming cost V 0 bases and J 3 bases, with 9 bases left between them. This CDR3 has 14 residues. The germline CDR1 and CDR2 sequences are LNHNV and YYDKDF (reference sequence). The CDR3 DNA follows: TGTGCCACCAGCAGAGATACAGGGTACTACGAGCAGTACTTC. Translated, it gives CATSRDTGYYEQYF.

This clone has just a few counts. The chain links TRBV29-1 to TRBJ2-1; D might be TRBD1 (5 bases). In germline, CDR1 is SQVTM, CDR2 ANQGSEA. The CDR3 length is 12 residues. V was cut by 8 bases and J by 8 bases, with 16 bases left in between. The CDR3 region has the DNA TGCAGCATAGAATTGCAGGGTGATGAGCAGTTCTTC. Its translation is CSIELQGDEQFF.

This clone has just a few counts. This CDR3 reads CAISERTGDSPLHF. CDR3 in DNA: TGTGCCATCAGTGAGAGGACAGGAGATTCACCCCTCCACTTT. This chain uses TRBV10-3 with TRBJ1-6; 7 positions match TRBD1. The CDR3 has 14 amino acids. Germline V gene data show CDR1 as ENHRY and CDR2 as SYGVKD. Germline trimming cut 2 bases from V and 8 bases from J; bases unmatched to any gene: 3.

A few counts support this clone. The CDR3 DNA reads as TGTGCCAGCGGTCCGGACAGGGGAACTAATGAAAAACTGTTTTTT. It specifies CASGPDRGTNEKLFF. The V and J genes are TRBV2 and TRBJ1-4, with 9 nucleotides matching TRBD1. Trimming took 8 bases from V and 1 from J; bases not matched to a gene: 5. The CDR3 totals 15 residues. Germline V gene sequence: CDR1 SNHLY, CDR2 FYNNEI.

The genes are TRBV19 and TRBJ2-5; TRBD1 might be the D (6 bases). This CDR3 has 14 residues. Trimming removed 1 base at V and 4 bases at J, with 10 bases between. Germline CDR1 and CDR2: LNHDA and SQIVND (reference sequence). CDR3 sequence reads: CASSIGTAGETQYF. The CDR3 coding sequence is TGTGCCAGTAGTATAGGGACAGCAGGAGAGACCCAGTACTTC.

This clone has just one count. This rearrangement joins TRBV6-5 to TRBJ1-2; TRBD1 might be the D (5 bases). The germline CDR1 and CDR2 sequences are MNHEY and SVGAGI. CDR3 length: 13 residues. V lost 6 bases and J 5 bases, leaving 13 bases between the germline ends. The CDR3 region has the DNA TGTGCCAGCAGCCCGGACACATCTTATGGCTACACCTTC. It codes for CASSPDTSYGYTF.